This paragraph reports one T cell receptor beta chain. Its antigen is currently unknown. This entry comes from a study of cytomegalovirus exposure and HLA in healthy donors. The PCR employed 60 Vbeta primers together with 13 Jbeta primers. TCRdb's table, derived via immunoSEQ multiplex PCR, lists solely in-frame clones and lacks some. The sample includes about 200,000 clones, approximately 85% of them seen just once. CDR3 size: 14 residues. The V gene end was trimmed by 4 bases and the J gene end by 9 bases; junction bases not matched to a gene: 9. Germline V lookup: CDR1 SGHTA, CDR2 FQGNSA. Study results and limitations: In an earlier analysis, in roughly 580 donors, most V segments appeared productive either ~87% or ~30% of the time. Follow-up analysis found HLA locus-dependent TCR association rates, highest for DRB1 and lowest for HLA-C. Later analysis reportedly placed an Asian-associated ancestry cluster below the roughly 690-donor mean in N-insertions.

The sequencing sample was made of PBMCs. V is TRBV7-2 and J is TRBJ2-1, with 7 bases aligning to TRBD2. The receptor was derived from a woman between 50 and 59 years old in good health and CMV-seronegative. CDR3: CASSSRGGSIEQFF. The CDR3 DNA is TGTGCCAGCAGCTCCCGCGGGGGATCCATTGAGCAGTTCTTC.